This T cell receptor (beta chain) emerged from a study of cytomegalovirus exposure and HLA in healthy donors. Study-wide results and limits: Sequencing depth across donors, presence/absence analyses assumed, was roughly uniform.

A word on this clone: Its antigen is undetermined.

Amplification used 60 Vbeta primers and 13 Jbeta primers. Clones were read by immunoSEQ multiplex PCR, and TCRdb kept only the in-frame ones, dropping some. Of some 120,000 clones in the sample, 65% to 80% were seen once. The specimen was PBMCs. The sequence was obtained from a female donor in good health and CMV-seronegative.

CDR3 nucleotide sequence: TGTGCCAGCAGCATCTCGGGGGGGCGGATTCGAAATGAGCAGTTCTTC. Protein product: CASSISGGRIRNEQFF. The gene calls are TRBV7-2 and TRBJ2-1; 8 nucleotides line up with TRBD2. With 5 bases clipped from V and 7 bases from J, the junction kept 13 bases outside the gene matches. Looked up from germline, CDR1 is SGHTA and CDR2 is FQGNSA. This CDR3 spans 16 amino acids.